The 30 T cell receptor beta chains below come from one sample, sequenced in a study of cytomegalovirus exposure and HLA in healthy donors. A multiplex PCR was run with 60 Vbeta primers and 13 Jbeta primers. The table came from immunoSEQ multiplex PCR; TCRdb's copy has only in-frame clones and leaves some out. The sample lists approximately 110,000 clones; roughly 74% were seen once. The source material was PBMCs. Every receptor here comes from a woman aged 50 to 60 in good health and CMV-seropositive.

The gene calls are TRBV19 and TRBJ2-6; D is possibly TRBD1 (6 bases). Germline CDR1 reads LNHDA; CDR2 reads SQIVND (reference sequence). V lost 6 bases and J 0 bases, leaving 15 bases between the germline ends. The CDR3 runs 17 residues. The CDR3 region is CASRTGRPLSGANVLTF. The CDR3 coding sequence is TGTGCCAGTAGGACAGGACGGCCACTCTCTGGGGCCAACGTCCTGACTTTC.

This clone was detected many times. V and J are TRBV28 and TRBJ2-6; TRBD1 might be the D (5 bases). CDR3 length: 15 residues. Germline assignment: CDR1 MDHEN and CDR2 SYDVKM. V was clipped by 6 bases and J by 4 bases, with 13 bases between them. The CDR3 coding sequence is TGTGCCAGCAGGACACAGGCGCTAGGGGCCAACGTCCTGACTTTC. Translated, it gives CASRTQALGANVLTF.

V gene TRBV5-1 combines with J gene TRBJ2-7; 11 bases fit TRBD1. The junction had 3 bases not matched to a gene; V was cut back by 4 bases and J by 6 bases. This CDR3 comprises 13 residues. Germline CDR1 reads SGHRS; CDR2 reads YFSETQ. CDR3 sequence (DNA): TGCGCCAGCAGCCCGGACAGGGGGCGCGAGCAGTACTTC. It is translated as CASSPDRGREQYF.

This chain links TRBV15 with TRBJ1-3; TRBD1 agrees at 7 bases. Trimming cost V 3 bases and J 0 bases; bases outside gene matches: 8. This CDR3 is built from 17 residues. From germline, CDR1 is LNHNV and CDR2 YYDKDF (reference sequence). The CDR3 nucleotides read TGTGCCACCAGCAGGGTGGGACAGCTCTACTCTGGAAACACCATATATTTT. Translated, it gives CATSRVGQLYSGNTIYF.

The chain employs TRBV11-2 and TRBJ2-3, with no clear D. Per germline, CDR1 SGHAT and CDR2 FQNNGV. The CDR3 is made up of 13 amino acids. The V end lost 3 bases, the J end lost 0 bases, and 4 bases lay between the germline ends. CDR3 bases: TGTGCCAGCAGCTTTCTGAGCACAGATACGCAGTATTTT. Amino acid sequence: CASSFLSTDTQYF. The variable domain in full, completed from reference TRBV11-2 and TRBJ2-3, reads EAGVAQSPRYKIIEKRQSVAFWCNPISGHATLYWYQQILGQGPKLLIQFQNNGVVDDSQLPKDRFSAERLKGVDSTLKIQPAKLEDSAVYLCASSFLSTDTQYFGPGTRLTVL.

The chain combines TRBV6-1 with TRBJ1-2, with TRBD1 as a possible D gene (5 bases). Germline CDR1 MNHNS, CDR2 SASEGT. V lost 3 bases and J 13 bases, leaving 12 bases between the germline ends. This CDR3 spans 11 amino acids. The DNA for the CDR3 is TGTGCCAGCAGTGATACAGGTTCGGCCACCTTC. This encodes CASSDTGSATF.

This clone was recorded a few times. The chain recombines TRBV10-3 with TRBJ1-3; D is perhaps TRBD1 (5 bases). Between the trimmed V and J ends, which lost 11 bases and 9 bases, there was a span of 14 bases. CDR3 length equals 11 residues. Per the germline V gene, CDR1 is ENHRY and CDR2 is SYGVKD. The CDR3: CAVDSEATIYF. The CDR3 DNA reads TGTGCCGTCGACAGTGAGGCCACCATATATTTT.

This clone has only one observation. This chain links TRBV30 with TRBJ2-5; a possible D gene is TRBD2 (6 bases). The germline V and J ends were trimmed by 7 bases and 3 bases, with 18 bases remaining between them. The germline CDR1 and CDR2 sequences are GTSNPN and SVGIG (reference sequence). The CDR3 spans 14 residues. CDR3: CASGTGIFKETQYF. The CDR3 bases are TGTGCCTCTGGGACTGGCATTTTCAAAGAGACCCAGTACTTC.

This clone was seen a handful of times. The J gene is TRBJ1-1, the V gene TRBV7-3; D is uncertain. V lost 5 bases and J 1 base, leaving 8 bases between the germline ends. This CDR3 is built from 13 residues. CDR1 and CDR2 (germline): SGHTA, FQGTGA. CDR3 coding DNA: TGTGCCAGCAGCCTTCAGGAGAACACTGAAGCTTTCTTT. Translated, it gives CASSLQENTEAFF.

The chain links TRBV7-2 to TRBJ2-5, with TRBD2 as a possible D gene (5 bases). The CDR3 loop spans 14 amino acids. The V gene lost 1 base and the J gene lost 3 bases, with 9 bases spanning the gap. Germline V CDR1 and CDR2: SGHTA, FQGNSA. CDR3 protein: CASSLVRVKETQYF. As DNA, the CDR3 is TGTGCCAGCAGCTTAGTGAGGGTAAAAGAGACCCAGTACTTC.

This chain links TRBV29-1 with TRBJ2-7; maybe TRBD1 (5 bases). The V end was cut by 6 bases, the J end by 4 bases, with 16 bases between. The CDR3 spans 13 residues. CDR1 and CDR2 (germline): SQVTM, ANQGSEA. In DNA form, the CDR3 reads TGCAGCGTAGTACCTGACAGTAAGTACGAGCAGTACTTC. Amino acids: CSVVPDSKYEQYF.

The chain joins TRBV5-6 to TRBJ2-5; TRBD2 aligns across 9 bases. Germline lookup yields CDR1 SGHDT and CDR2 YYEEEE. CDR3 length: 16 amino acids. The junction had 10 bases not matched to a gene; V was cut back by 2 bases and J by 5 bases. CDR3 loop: CASSLVPAGGGETQYF. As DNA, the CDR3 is TGTGCCAGCAGCTTAGTCCCAGCGGGGGGTGGGGAGACCCAGTACTTC. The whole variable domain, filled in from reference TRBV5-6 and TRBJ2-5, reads DAGVTQSPTHLIKTRGQQVTLRCSPKSGHDTVSWYQQALGQGPQFIFQYYEEEERQRGNFPDRFSGHQFPNYSSELNVNALLLGDSALYLCASSLVPAGGGETQYFGPGTRLLVL.

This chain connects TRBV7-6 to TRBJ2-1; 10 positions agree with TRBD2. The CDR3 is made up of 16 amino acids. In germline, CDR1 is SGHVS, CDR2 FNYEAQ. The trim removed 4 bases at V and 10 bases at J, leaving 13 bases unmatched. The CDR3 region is CASSSRSGGLGREQFF. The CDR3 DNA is TGTGCCAGCAGCTCCCGTAGCGGGGGGCTAGGTAGGGAGCAGTTCTTC.

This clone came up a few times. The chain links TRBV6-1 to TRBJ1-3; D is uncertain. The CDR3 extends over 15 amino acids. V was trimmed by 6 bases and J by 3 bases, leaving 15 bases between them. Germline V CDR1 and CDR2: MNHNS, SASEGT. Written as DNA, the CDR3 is TGTGCCAGCAGCGGACTCCGGGGATTTGGAAACACCATATATTTT. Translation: CASSGLRGFGNTIYF.

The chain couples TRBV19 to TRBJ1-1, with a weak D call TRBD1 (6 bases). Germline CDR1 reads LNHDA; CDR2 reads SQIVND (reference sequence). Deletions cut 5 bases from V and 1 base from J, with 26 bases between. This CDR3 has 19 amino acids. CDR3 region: CASSPILRTAGATNTEAFF. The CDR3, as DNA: TGTGCCAGTAGTCCGATTTTAAGGACAGCGGGAGCTACGAACACTGAAGCTTTCTTT.

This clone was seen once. The CDR3 loop reads CASNPSASSYEQYF. DNA for the CDR3: TGTGCCAGCAATCCTAGCGCTAGCTCCTACGAGCAGTACTTC. The gene calls are TRBV28 and TRBJ2-7, with a tentative D call TRBD2 (6 bases). The germline CDR1 and CDR2 sequences are MDHEN and SYDVKM. V lost 7 bases and J 0 bases, leaving 13 bases between the germline ends. The CDR3 totals 14 residues.

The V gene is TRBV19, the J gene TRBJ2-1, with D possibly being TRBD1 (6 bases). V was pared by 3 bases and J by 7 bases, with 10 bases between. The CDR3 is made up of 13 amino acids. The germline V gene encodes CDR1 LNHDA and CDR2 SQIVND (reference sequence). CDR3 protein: CASSIGGTNEQFF. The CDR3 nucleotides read TGTGCCAGTAGTATTGGGGGCACAAATGAGCAGTTCTTC.

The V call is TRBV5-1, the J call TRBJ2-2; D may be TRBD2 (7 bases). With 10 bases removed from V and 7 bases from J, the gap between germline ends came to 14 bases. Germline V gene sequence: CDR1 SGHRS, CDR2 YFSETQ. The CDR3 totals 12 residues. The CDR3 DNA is TGCGCCCACGTCGGGGGGCACGGGGAGCTGTTTTTT. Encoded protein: CAHVGGHGELFF.

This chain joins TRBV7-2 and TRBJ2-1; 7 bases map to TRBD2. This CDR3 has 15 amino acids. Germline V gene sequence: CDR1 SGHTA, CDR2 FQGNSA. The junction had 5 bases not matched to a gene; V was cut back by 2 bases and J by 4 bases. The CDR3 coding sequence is TGTGCCAGCAGCTTATGGCGGGGGACTTACAATGAGCAGTTCTTC. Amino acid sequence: CASSLWRGTYNEQFF. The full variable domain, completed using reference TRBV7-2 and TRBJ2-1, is GAGVSQSPSNKVTEKGKDVELRCDPISGHTALYWYRQSLGQGLEFLIYFQGNSAPDKSGLPSDRFSAERTGGSVSTLTIQRTQQEDSAVYLCASSLWRGTYNEQFFGPGTRLTVL.

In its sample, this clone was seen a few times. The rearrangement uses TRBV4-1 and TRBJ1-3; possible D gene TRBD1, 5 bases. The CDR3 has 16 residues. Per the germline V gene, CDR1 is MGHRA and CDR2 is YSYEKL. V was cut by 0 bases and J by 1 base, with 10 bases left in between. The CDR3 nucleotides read TGCGCCAGCAGCCAAGATGACAGCCCTTCTGGAAACACCATATATTTT. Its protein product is CASSQDDSPSGNTIYF.

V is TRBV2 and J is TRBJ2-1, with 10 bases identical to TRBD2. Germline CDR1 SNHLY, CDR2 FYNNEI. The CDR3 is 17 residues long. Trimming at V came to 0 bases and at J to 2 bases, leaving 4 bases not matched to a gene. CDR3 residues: CASSEAGLAGAYNEQFF. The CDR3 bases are TGTGCCAGCAGTGAAGCAGGTCTAGCGGGGGCCTACAATGAGCAGTTCTTC.

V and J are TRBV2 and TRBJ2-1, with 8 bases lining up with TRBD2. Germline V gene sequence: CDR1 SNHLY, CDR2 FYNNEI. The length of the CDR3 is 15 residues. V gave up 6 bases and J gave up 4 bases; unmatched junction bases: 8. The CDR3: CASRPFAGGYNEQFF. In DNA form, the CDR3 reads TGTGCCAGCAGGCCCTTCGCGGGGGGTTACAATGAGCAGTTCTTC.

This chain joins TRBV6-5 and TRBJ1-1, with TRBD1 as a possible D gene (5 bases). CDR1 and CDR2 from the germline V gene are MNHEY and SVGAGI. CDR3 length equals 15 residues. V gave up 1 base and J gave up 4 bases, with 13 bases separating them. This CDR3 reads CASSYWGREATEAFF. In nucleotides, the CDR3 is TGTGCCAGCAGTTACTGGGGCAGGGAGGCCACTGAAGCTTTCTTT.

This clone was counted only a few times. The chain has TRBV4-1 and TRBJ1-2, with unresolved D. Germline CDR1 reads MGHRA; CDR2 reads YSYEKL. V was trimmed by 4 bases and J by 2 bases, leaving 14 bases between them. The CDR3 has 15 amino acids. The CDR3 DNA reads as TGCGCCAGCAGCCTCTCAGAGTCGGAGAACTATGGCTACACCTTC. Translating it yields CASSLSESENYGYTF.

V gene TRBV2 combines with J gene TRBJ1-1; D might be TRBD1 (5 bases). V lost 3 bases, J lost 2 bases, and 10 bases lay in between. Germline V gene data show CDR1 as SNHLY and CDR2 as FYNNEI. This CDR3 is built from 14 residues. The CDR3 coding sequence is TGTGCCAGCAGTGATCAGGGAAGCAACACTGAAGCTTTCTTT. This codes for CASSDQGSNTEAFF.

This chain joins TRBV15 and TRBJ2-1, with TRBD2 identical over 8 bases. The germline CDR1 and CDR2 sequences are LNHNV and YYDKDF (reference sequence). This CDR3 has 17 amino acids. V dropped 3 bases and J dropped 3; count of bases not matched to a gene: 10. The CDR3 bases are TGTGCCACCAGCAGGGAAACGAGCGGGAGATACTACAATGAGCAGTTCTTC. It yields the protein CATSRETSGRYYNEQFF.

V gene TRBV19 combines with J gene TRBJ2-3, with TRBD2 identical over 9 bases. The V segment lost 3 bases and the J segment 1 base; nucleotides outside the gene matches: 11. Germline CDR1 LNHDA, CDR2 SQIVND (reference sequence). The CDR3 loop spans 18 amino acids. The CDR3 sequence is CASSIWPVSSGGTDTQYF. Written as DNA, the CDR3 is TGTGCCAGTAGTATTTGGCCCGTCTCTAGCGGGGGCACAGATACGCAGTATTTT.

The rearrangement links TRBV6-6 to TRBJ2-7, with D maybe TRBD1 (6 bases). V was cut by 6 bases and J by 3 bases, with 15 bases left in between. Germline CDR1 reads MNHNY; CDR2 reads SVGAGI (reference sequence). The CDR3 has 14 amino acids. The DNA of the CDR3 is TGTGCCAGCAGCGACAGGAGCGGACTCTACGAGCAGTACTTC. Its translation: CASSDRSGLYEQYF.

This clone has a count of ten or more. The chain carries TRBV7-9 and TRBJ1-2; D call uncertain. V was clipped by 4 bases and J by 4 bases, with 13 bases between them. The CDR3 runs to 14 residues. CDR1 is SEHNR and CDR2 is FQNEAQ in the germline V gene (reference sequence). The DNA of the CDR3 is TGTGCCAGCAGCTCCGATCGTAGCGGCTATGGCTACACCTTC. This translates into CASSSDRSGYGYTF. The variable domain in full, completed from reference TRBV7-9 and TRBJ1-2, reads DTGVSQNPRHKITKRGQNVTFRCDPISEHNRLYWYRQTLGQGPEFLTYFQNEAQLEKSRLLSDRFSAERPKGSFSTLEIQRTEQGDSAMYLCASSSDRSGYGYTFGSGTRLTVV.

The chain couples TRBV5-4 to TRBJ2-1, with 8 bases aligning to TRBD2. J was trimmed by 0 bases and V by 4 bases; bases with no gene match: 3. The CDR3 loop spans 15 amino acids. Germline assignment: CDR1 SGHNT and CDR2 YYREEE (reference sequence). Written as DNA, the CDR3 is TGTGCCAGCAGCACTAGCGGCCTCTCCTACAATGAGCAGTTCTTC. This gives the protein CASSTSGLSYNEQFF.